This paragraph reports one T cell receptor (beta chain). What it binds is not known. The data were taken from a study of cytomegalovirus exposure and HLA in healthy donors. Whole-study findings and limits: Specific recognition of CMV antigens was confirmed in vitro for a few chains (all CMV-associated).

With V trimmed by 3 bases and J by 5 bases, 6 bases remained unmatched. CDR3 length: 14 amino acids. Germline values: CDR1 SGHRS, CDR2 YFSETQ. It was with 60 Vbeta and 13 Jbeta primers that the PCR ran. Here immunoSEQ multiplex PCR was the method, and the copy in TCRdb shows in-frame clones only, minus some. The repertoire holds around 53,000 clones, with approximately 70% as singletons. Sequences were obtained from PBMCs. The sequence came from a man between 18 and 35 years old in good health and CMV-seronegative. The chain joins TRBV5-1 to TRBJ1-2, with 8 bases fitting TRBD1. The CDR3 region has the DNA TGCGCCAGCAGCTCAGGGGGCGCGCGGTATGGCTACACCTTC. Residues: CASSSGGARYGYTF. Combining the CDR3 with reference TRBV5-1 and TRBJ1-2 gives the whole variable domain KAGVTQTPRYLIKTRGQQVTLSCSPISGHRSVSWYQQTPGQGLQFLFEYFSETQRNKGNFPGRFSGRQFSNSRSEMNVSTLELGDSALYLCASSSGGARYGYTFGSGTRLTVV.